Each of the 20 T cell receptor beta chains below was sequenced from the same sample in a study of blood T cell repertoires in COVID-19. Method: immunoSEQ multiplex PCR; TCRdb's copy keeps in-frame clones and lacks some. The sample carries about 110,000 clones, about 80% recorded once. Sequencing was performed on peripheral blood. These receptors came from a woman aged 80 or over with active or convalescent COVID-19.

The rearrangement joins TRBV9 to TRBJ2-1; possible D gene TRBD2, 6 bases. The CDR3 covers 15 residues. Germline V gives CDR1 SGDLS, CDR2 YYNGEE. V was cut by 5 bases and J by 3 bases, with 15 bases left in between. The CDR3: CASSLSGRNYNEQFF. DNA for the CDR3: TGTGCCAGCAGTCTTAGCGGACGGAACTACAATGAGCAGTTCTTC.

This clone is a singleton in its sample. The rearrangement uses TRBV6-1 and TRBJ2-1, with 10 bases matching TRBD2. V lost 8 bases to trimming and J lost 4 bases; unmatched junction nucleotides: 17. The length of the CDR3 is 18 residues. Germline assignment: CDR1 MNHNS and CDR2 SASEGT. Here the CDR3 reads CASRGPSPSGSTYNEQFF. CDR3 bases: TGTGCCAGCCGTGGCCCCTCGCCTAGCGGGAGTACTTACAATGAGCAGTTCTTC.

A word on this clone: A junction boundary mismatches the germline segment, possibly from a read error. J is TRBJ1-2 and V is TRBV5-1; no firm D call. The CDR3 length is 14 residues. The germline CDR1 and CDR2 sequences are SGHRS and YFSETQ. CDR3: CASSLGDGSYDYTF. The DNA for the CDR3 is TGCGCCAGCAGCTTGGGAGACGGGTCATATGACTACACCTTC.

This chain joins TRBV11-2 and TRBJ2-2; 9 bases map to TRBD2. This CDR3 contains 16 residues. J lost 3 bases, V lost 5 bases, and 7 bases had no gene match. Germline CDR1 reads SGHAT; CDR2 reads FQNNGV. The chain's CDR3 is CASSHGTSRYTGELFF. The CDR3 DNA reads TGTGCCAGCAGCCACGGGACTAGCCGATACACCGGGGAGCTGTTTTTT.

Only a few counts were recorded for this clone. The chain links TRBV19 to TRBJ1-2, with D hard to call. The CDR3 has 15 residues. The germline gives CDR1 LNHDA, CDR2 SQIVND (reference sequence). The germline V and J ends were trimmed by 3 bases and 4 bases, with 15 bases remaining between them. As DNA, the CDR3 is TGTGCCAGTAGTATTGGCACCAACCCACCCTATGGCTACACCTTC. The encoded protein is CASSIGTNPPYGYTF.

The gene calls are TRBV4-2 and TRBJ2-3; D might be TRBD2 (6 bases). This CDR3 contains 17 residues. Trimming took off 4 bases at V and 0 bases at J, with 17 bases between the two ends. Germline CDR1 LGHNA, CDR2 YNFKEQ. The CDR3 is CASSLADNIASTDTQYF. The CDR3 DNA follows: TGTGCCAGCAGCCTAGCGGACAATATAGCTAGCACAGATACGCAGTATTTT.

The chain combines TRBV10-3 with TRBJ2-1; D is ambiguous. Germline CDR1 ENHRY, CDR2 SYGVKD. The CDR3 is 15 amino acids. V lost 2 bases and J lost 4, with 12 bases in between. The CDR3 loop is CAISEDRSRYNEQFF. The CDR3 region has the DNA TGTGCCATCAGTGAGGATCGGTCTAGATACAATGAGCAGTTCTTC.

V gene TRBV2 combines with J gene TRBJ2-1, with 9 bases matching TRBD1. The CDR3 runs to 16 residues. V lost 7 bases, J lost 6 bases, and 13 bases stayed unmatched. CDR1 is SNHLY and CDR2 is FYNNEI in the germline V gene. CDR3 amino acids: CASIINPDRGGNEQFF. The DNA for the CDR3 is TGTGCCAGCATCATCAACCCGGACAGGGGCGGCAATGAGCAGTTCTTC.

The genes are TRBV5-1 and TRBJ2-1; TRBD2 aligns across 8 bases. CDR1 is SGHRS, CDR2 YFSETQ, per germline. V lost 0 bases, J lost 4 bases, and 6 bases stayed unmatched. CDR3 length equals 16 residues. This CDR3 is CASSLAALAEYNEQFF. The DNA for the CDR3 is TGCGCCAGCAGCTTGGCCGCACTAGCGGAATACAATGAGCAGTTCTTC.

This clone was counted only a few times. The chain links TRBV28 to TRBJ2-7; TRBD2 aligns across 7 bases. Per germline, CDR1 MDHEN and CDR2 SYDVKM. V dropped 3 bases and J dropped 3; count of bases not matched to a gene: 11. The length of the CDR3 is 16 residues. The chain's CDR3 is CASSLGGVAGLYEQYF. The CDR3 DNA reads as TGTGCCAGCAGTTTGGGGGGGGTAGCGGGCCTCTACGAGCAGTACTTC.

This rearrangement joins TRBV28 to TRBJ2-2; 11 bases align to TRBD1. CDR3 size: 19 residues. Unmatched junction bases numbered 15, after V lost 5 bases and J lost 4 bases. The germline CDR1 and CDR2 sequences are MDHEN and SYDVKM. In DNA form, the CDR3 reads TGTGCCAGCAGTAGCAGAGGTTCGGGGACAGGGGGAATCACCGGGGAGCTGTTTTTT. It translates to CASSSRGSGTGGITGELFF.

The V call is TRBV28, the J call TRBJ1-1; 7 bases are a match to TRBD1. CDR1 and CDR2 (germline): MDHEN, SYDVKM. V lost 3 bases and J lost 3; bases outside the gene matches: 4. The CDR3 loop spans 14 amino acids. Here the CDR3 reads CASSFPQGDTEAFF. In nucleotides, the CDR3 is TGTGCCAGCAGTTTTCCGCAGGGGGACACTGAAGCTTTCTTT.

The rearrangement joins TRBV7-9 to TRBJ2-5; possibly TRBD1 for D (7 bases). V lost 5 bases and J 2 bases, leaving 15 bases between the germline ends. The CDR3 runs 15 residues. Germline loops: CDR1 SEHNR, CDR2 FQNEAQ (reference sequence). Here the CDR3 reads CASSQGDFQQETQYF. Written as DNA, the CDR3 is TGTGCCAGCAGCCAGGGGGACTTTCAACAAGAGACCCAGTACTTC.

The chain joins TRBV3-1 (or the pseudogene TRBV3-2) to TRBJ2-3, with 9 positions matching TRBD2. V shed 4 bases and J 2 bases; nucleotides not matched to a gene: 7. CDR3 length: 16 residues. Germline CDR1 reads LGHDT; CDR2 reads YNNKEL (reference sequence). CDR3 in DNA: TGTGCCAGCAGCCCCAGCGGGAGGTTTATCACAGATACGCAGTATTTT. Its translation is CASSPSGRFITDTQYF.

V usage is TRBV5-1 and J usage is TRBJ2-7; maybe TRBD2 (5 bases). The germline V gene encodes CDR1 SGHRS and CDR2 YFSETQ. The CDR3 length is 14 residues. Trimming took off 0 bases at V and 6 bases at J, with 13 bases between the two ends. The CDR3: CASSLVAGVGEQYF. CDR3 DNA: TGCGCCAGCAGCTTGGTGGCGGGTGTGGGCGAGCAGTACTTC.

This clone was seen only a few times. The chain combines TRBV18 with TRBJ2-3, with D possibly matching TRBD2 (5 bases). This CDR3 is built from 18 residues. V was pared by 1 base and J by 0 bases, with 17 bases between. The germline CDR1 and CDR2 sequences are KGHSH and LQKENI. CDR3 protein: CASSPRPGLKTSTDTQYF. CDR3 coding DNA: TGTGCCAGCTCACCACGGCCGGGATTGAAGACTAGCACAGATACGCAGTATTTT.

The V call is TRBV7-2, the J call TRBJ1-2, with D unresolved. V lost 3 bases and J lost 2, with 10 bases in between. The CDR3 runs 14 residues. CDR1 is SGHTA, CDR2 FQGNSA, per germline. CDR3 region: CASSLVSRNYGYTF. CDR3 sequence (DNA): TGTGCCAGCAGCTTGGTTTCACGGAACTATGGCTACACCTTC.

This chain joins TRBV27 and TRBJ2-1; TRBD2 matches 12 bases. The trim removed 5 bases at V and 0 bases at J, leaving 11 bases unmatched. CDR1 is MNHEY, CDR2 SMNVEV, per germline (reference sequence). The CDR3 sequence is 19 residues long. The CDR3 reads CASSPTRTSGVYSYNEQFF. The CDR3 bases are TGTGCCAGCAGTCCTACAAGGACTAGCGGGGTCTACTCCTACAATGAGCAGTTCTTC.

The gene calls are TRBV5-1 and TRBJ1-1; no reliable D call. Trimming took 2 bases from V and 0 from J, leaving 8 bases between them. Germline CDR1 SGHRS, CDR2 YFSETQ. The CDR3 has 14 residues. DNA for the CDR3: TGCGCCAGCAGCTTTACGGGAATGAACACTGAAGCTTTCTTT. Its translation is CASSFTGMNTEAFF.

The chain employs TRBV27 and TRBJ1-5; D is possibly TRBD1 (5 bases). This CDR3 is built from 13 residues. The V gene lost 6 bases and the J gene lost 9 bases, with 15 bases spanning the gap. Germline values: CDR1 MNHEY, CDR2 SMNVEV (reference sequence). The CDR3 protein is CASRRQTLGPQHF. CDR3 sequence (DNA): TGTGCCAGCAGGCGACAGACCCTGGGGCCCCAGCATTTT.